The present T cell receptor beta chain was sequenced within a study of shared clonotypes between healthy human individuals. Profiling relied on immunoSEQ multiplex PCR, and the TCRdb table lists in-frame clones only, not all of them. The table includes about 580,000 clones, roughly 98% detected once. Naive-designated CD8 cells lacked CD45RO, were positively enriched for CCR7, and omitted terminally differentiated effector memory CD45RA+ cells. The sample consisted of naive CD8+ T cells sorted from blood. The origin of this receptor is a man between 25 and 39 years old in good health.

The CDR3 loop is CSVWGQSGNTIYF. CDR3 nucleotides: TGCAGCGTTTGGGGACAGTCAGGAAACACCATATATTTT. V and J are TRBV29-1 and TRBJ1-3; TRBD1 matches at 7 bases. Per germline, CDR1 SQVTM and CDR2 ANQGSEA. V gave up 5 bases and J gave up 4 bases; unmatched junction bases: 5. There are 13 residues in the CDR3.